This T cell receptor beta chain emerged from a study of T cell repertoires in cytomegalovirus infection. At the level of the study: Well-studied HLA-B-restricted CMV epitopes were used in the study alongside recently identified HLA-C-restricted ones. CMV infection together with matching HLA type was indicated by public TCR beta signatures. Points from the study as a whole: Frequencies of public TCR beta families were cumulated, and this identified carriers of CMV plus the relevant HLA. Ex vivo, HLA-C-restricted CMV-specific TCR beta clonotypes prevailed over the rest of the response.

As regards this clonotype: The antigen remains undetermined.

TCRdb used MiXCR to reprocess the reads, holding one entry per CDR3 protein. The sample carries some 940,000 distinct CDR3 sequences, 30% to 40% recorded once. The CDR3 spans 15 residues. J was trimmed by 2 bases and V by 6 bases; bases with no gene match: 9. Germline lookup yields CDR1 MNHEY and CDR2 SMNVEV (reference sequence). The rearrangement uses TRBV27 and TRBJ2-7; 8 bases line up with TRBD1. The source is a human donor in good health (CMV status not recorded). Some clones in this sample may be carry-over from other donors' samples. Sequenced material: cultured CD8+ T cells from PBMCs, taken from culture after CMV antigen stimulation. CDR3 bases: TGTGCCAGCAGCCCCGACAGGGGCCGAACCTACGAGCAGTACTTC. It yields the protein CASSPDRGRTYEQYF.